This T cell receptor (beta chain) comes out of a study of blood T cell repertoires in COVID-19. The CDR3 runs 15 residues. V shed 6 bases and J shed 7 bases, with 19 bases lying between them. Germline V lookup: CDR1 KGHSH, CDR2 LQKENI. In the study's own analysis: For nucleated cells, counts were estimated from reference gene primer amplification. The assay was immunoSEQ multiplex PCR, and TCRdb's table has in-frame clones only and misses some. V and J calls plus clone size are reproduced from that table; the DNA served to infer D and trimming. The profile shows roughly 230,000 clones, around 80% of them singletons.

The chain couples TRBV18 to TRBJ1-5, with D possibly being TRBD1 (5 bases). Sequencing was done on a sample of peripheral blood. The clonotype was recovered from a human donor in a cohort sampled during active COVID-19. The CDR3 coding sequence is TGTGCCAGCTCGTTAGGTCGGGGGAAGGAGCAGCCCCAGCATTTT. Its translation: CASSLGRGKEQPQHF.